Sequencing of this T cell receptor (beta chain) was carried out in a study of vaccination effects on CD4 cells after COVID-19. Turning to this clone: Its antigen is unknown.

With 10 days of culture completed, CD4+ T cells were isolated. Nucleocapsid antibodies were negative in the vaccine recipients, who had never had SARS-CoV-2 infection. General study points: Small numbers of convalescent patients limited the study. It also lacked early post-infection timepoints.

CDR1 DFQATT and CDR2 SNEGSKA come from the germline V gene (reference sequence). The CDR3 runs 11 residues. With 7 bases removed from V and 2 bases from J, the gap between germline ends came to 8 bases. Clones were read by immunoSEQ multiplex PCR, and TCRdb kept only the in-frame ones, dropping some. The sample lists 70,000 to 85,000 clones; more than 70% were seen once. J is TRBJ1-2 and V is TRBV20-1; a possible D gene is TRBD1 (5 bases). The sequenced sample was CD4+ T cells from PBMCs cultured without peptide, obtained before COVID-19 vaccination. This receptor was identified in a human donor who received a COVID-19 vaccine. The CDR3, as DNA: TGCAGTGTAGAGGGGAACTATGGCTACACCTTC. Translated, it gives CSVEGNYGYTF.